A single sample is the source of the 23 T cell receptor beta chains below, sequenced in a study of T cell responses to AZD1222 COVID-19 vaccine. TCRdb's table, derived via immunoSEQ multiplex PCR, lists solely in-frame clones and lacks some. The data contain 95,000 to 150,000 clones, 80% to 90% of them seen just once; the ten biggest clones take up more than 7.5%. Sequenced here: peripheral blood, sampled on day 0 of AZD1222 vaccination. Receptor source: an adult in good health.

This chain uses TRBV6-5 with TRBJ2-7; 11 bases map to TRBD1. The CDR3 loop spans 14 amino acids. Germline lookup yields CDR1 MNHEY and CDR2 SVGAGI. V shed 5 bases, J shed 1 base, and the junction held 1 base outside the gene matches. CDR3 amino acids: CASSRDRGSYEQYF. The CDR3 nucleotides read TGTGCCAGCAGTCGGGACAGGGGGTCCTACGAGCAGTACTTC.

This clone came up once. This chain joins TRBV11-2 and TRBJ2-1, with 8 bases matching TRBD1. With V trimmed by 4 bases and J by 7 bases, 3 bases remained unmatched. The length of the CDR3 is 13 residues. The germline CDR1 and CDR2 sequences are SGHAT and FQNNGV. CDR3 residues: CASSSDRANEQFF. The CDR3 bases are TGTGCCAGCAGCTCGGACAGGGCTAATGAGCAGTTCTTC.

The V call is TRBV7-2, the J call TRBJ1-1, with a weak D call TRBD1 (5 bases). V was cut by 5 bases and J by 3 bases, with 13 bases left in between. Germline loops: CDR1 SGHTA, CDR2 FQGNSA. The CDR3 is made up of 14 amino acids. The CDR3 DNA follows: TGTGCCAGCAGCCAAGTCTGGGGGGACACTGAAGCTTTCTTT. Translating it yields CASSQVWGDTEAFF.

The J gene is TRBJ2-7, the V gene TRBV12-3 or TRBV12-4; D might be TRBD1 (6 bases). The V end was cut by 9 bases, the J end by 0 bases, with 12 bases between. The CDR3 loop spans 13 amino acids. The CDR3 protein is CASRTVSSYEQYF. As DNA, the CDR3 is TGTGCCAGTAGGACAGTTAGCTCCTACGAGCAGTACTTC.

The rearrangement joins TRBV19 to TRBJ2-6; D not resolved. The CDR3 loop spans 14 amino acids. Trimming removed 0 bases from V and 0 bases from J, with 0 bases in between. Germline CDR1 reads LNHDA; CDR2 reads SQIVND (reference sequence). CDR3 sequence (DNA): TGTGCCAGTAGTATAGACTCTGGGGCCAACGTCCTGACTTTC. Amino acids: CASSIDSGANVLTF.

The rearrangement joins TRBV28 to TRBJ1-2; D unresolved. The germline V and J ends were trimmed by 4 bases and 4 bases, with 7 bases remaining between them. Germline V gene data show CDR1 as MDHEN and CDR2 as SYDVKM. The CDR3 is 12 residues long. CDR3 residues: CASSSSGYGYTF. The CDR3 DNA reads TGTGCCAGCAGTTCGTCGGGCTATGGCTACACCTTC.

V gene TRBV29-1 combines with J gene TRBJ2-5; the match to TRBD1 covers 7 bases. Germline V CDR1 and CDR2: SQVTM, ANQGSEA. The CDR3 spans 13 residues. The CDR3 spells CSHGGKGAQTQYF. The CDR3 DNA sequence: TGCAGTCATGGGGGCAAGGGGGCCCAGACCCAGTACTTC.

V and J are TRBV3-1 (or the pseudogene TRBV3-2) and TRBJ1-2; no definite D call. The CDR3 is made up of 11 amino acids. Trimming took off 4 bases at V and 8 bases at J, with 8 bases between the two ends. Per germline, CDR1 LGHDT and CDR2 YNNKEL (reference sequence). CDR3 protein: CASSLEGGYTF. As DNA, the CDR3 is TGTGCCAGCAGCCTTGAGGGAGGCTACACCTTC.

The rearrangement links TRBV2 to TRBJ1-5, with D tentatively TRBD1 (5 bases). This CDR3 has 15 residues. Germline V CDR1 and CDR2: SNHLY, FYNNEI. Trimming removed 7 bases from V and 6 bases from J, with 19 bases in between. The DNA for the CDR3 is TGTGCCAGCAATAGAATCGGGACGGCGGGTCAGCCCCAGCATTTT. This translates into CASNRIGTAGQPQHF. The full variable domain, in which reference TRBV2 and TRBJ1-5 provide the parts outside the CDR3, is EPEVTQTPSHQVTQMGQEVILRCVPISNHLYFYWYRQILGQKVEFLVSFYNNEISEKSEIFDDQFSVERPDGSNFTLKIRSTKLEDSAMYFCASNRIGTAGQPQHFGDGTRLSIL.

For this clone: One end of the junction does not line up with germline, which may come from a read error. Other nucleotide sequences from this sample produce the same CDR3. V and J are TRBV7-7 and TRBJ2-7, with D perhaps matching TRBD1 (5 bases). Looked up from germline, CDR1 is SSHAT and CDR2 is FNYEAQ (reference sequence). This CDR3 spans 13 amino acids. CDR3 region: CASSLAQGNEQYF. The CDR3 DNA sequence: TGTGCTAGCAGCTTAGCCCAGGGTAACGAGCAGTACTTC.

The V gene is TRBV5-1, the J gene TRBJ2-7; D could derive from TRBD1 or TRBD2 (5 bases each). V lost 4 bases and J lost 9, with 20 bases in between. The germline V gene encodes CDR1 SGHRS and CDR2 YFSETQ. The CDR3 is made up of 14 amino acids. CDR3 nucleotide sequence: TGCGCCAGCAGCCAAGGATCTGAGGGGCAAGGGCAGTACTTC. Translation gives CASSQGSEGQGQYF.

The V and J genes are TRBV3-1 (or the pseudogene TRBV3-2) and TRBJ1-6; no firm D call. V lost 8 bases and J lost 3, with 14 bases in between. In germline, CDR1 is LGHDT, CDR2 YNNKEL (reference sequence). CDR3 length: 15 residues. The CDR3 loop reads CASSVSGYYNSPLHF. The CDR3 DNA sequence: TGTGCCAGCTCGGTTAGTGGCTACTATAATTCACCCCTCCACTTT.

Only a few counts were recorded for this clone. This chain links TRBV4-1 with TRBJ1-2; no clear D. Germline CDR1 reads MGHRA; CDR2 reads YSYEKL. This CDR3 spans 14 amino acids. Trimming took off 4 bases at V and 6 bases at J, with 15 bases between the two ends. CDR3 nucleotide sequence: TGCGCCAGCAGCCCTATAATGACGGTCGATGGCTACACCTTC. Protein: CASSPIMTVDGYTF.

The chain carries TRBV4-1 and TRBJ1-2; 9 positions match TRBD1. Germline V lookup: CDR1 MGHRA, CDR2 YSYEKL. The CDR3 contains 17 residues. After removal of 3 bases from V and 8 bases from J, the junction contained 16 bases not matched to a gene. CDR3 bases: TGCGCCAGCAGCCATATCACCGGTGGCGGGACAGGGATCGGCTACACCTTC. It encodes CASSHITGGGTGIGYTF.

The chain has TRBV3-1 (or the pseudogene TRBV3-2) and TRBJ1-5; D is possibly TRBD1 (6 bases). Germline lookup yields CDR1 LGHDT and CDR2 YNNKEL (reference sequence). This CDR3 contains 14 residues. Trimming removed 6 bases from V and 2 bases from J, with 11 bases in between. The DNA for the CDR3 is TGTGCCAGCAGTCCCGGACAGCGCAATCAGCCCCAGCATTTT. The encoded protein is CASSPGQRNQPQHF.

The chain combines TRBV27 with TRBJ2-7, with D perhaps given as TRBD1 or TRBD2 (5 bases each). From germline, CDR1 is MNHEY and CDR2 SMNVEV (reference sequence). The CDR3 covers 15 residues. The V gene lost 7 bases and the J gene lost 5 bases, with 21 bases spanning the gap. This CDR3 reads CASKLEGHFLNEQYF. Here the CDR3 DNA reads TGTGCCAGCAAACTCGAGGGGCACTTCCTCAACGAGCAGTACTTC.

V gene TRBV7-9 combines with J gene TRBJ1-6; the match to TRBD1 covers 7 bases. After removal of 7 bases from V and 5 bases from J, the junction contained 5 bases not matched to a gene. The CDR3 runs to 14 residues. CDR1 is SEHNR, CDR2 FQNEAQ, per germline (reference sequence). CDR3 nucleotide sequence: TGTGCCAGCACCAGACAGGGTGATAATTCACCCCTCCACTTT. Translated, it gives CASTRQGDNSPLHF. Supplemented by reference TRBV7-9 and TRBJ1-6, the full variable domain reads DTGVSQNPRHKITKRGQNVTFRCDPISEHNRLYWYRQTLGQGPEFLTYFQNEAQLEKSRLLSDRFSAERPKGSFSTLEIQRTEQGDSAMYLCASTRQGDNSPLHFGNGTRLTVT.

The chain carries TRBV2 and TRBJ1-2; D uncertain. The V and J ends lost 3 bases and 4 bases respectively, with 9 bases between them. From germline, CDR1 is SNHLY and CDR2 FYNNEI. The CDR3 consists of 13 residues. The CDR3 DNA sequence: TGTGCCAGCAGTGAGTCAGTGTCCTATGGCTACACCTTC. Encoded protein: CASSESVSYGYTF.

The chain is built from TRBV7-9 and TRBJ2-3, with 12 bases identical to TRBD2. The V gene's germline CDR1 is SEHNR and CDR2 FQNEAQ (reference sequence). This CDR3 comprises 17 residues. The trim removed 2 bases at V and 1 base at J, leaving 4 bases unmatched. CDR3 residues: CASSLSRLAGGTDTQYF. The CDR3 DNA reads TGTGCCAGCAGCTTATCCCGACTAGCGGGGGGCACAGATACGCAGTATTTT.

This clone showed up just a few times. The chain has TRBV24-1 and TRBJ2-7; 7 bases are shared with TRBD1. CDR3 length: 16 amino acids. The germline V gene has CDR1 KGHDR and CDR2 SFDVKD. V trimming: 3 bases; J trimming: 3 bases; junction bases outside the gene matches: 10. CDR3 DNA: TGTGCCACCAGTGATCCATCGGCCGGGACAGTCTACGAGCAGTACTTC. Translating it yields CATSDPSAGTVYEQYF.

This rearrangement joins TRBV20-1 to TRBJ1-6; D gene uncertain. Trimming took off 3 bases at V and 13 bases at J, with 10 bases between the two ends. Per the germline V gene, CDR1 is DFQATT and CDR2 is SNEGSKA (reference sequence). The CDR3 spans 11 residues. The CDR3 coding sequence is TGCAGTGCTAGGACCCAAGGCCCCCTCCACTTT. Translated: CSARTQGPLHF.

This clone was recorded once. The chain recombines TRBV6-6 with TRBJ1-4; tentatively, D is TRBD1 (6 bases). This CDR3 spans 13 amino acids. Looked up from germline, CDR1 is MNHNY and CDR2 is SVGAGI (reference sequence). V was pared by 6 bases and J by 5 bases, with 10 bases between. CDR3 residues: CASREQGNEKLFF. CDR3 coding DNA: TGTGCCAGCAGAGAACAGGGAAATGAAAAACTGTTTTTT.

The CDR3 loop reads CASSATVTKNIQYF. The CDR3 nucleotides are TGTGCCAGCAGCGCGACAGTAACCAAAAACATTCAGTACTTC. The rearrangement joins TRBV5-8 to TRBJ2-4; D may be TRBD1 (5 bases). The CDR3 runs 14 residues. Germline-derived CDR1 and CDR2 are SGHTS and YDEGEE. The ends were cut back, 4 bases at V and 2 bases at J, with 10 bases in the middle.